A single sample gave rise to the 18 T cell receptor beta chains below, sequenced in a study of vaccination and CD4 T cells after COVID-19. Which antigens these TCRs recognize remains unknown. Treatment: approximately nine-day PBMC culture with coronavirus spike peptide pools or control peptides (ViraFEST assay). Sequenced with the Oncomine TCR Beta short-read assay was DNA taken from cultured CD4+ T cells. TCRdb itself ran the PCR reads through MiXCR, one entry per CDR3 protein. The sample has 6,500 to 10,000 distinct CDR3 sequences, more than 60% seen once; the top ten hold about 18%. The specimen was cultured CD4+ T cells from blood, collected after SARS-CoV-2 vaccination. The receptors were gathered from a human donor with COVID-19.

The rearrangement links TRBV6-1 to TRBJ2-2; 8 nucleotides line up with TRBD1. Trimming took 10 bases from V and 0 from J; bases not matched to a gene: 4. Looked up from germline, CDR1 is MNHNS and CDR2 is SASEGT. This CDR3 is 14 amino acids long. DNA for the CDR3: TGTGCCACCGGCAGGGGGCCGAACACCGGGGAGCTGTTTTTT. This translates into CATGRGPNTGELFF.

This clonotype came up a few times. The chain is built from TRBV12-5 and TRBJ2-5; D is perhaps TRBD1 (6 bases). The CDR3 sequence is 15 residues long. In germline, CDR1 is LGHNT, CDR2 FRNRAP. The V end was cut by 1 base, the J end by 2 bases, with 11 bases between. The CDR3 DNA follows: TGTGCTAGTGGTTTGGGGGGGCAGAAACAAGAGACCCAGTACTTC. This codes for CASGLGGQKQETQYF.

This clonotype was seen only a few times. The V call is TRBV20-1, the J call TRBJ2-5; maybe TRBD1 (6 bases). Trimming removed 0 bases at V and 5 bases at J, with 13 bases between. The V gene's germline CDR1 is DFQATT and CDR2 SNEGSKA (reference sequence). This CDR3 has 14 amino acids. The CDR3 spells CSARDLTGWETQYF. CDR3 bases: TGCAGTGCTAGAGATCTAACAGGGTGGGAGACCCAGTACTTC.

The genes are TRBV6-1 and TRBJ2-6; no clear D gene. V dropped 5 bases and J dropped 0 bases, with 8 bases sitting between them. The CDR3 loop spans 15 amino acids. Germline-derived CDR1 and CDR2 are MNHNS and SASEGT. DNA of the CDR3: TGTGCCAGCAGTCCTATGCGCTCTGGGGCCAACGTCCTGACTTTC. Its protein product is CASSPMRSGANVLTF.

This clonotype occurred a few times. The chain employs TRBV6-1 and TRBJ2-7, with D maybe TRBD1 (6 bases). CDR1 is MNHNS and CDR2 is SASEGT in the germline V gene. The CDR3 has 13 residues. V was pared by 6 bases and J by 5 bases, with 14 bases between. In DNA form, the CDR3 reads TGTGCCAGCAGACTCAGGGGTGCCGACGAGCAGTACTTC. This encodes CASRLRGADEQYF.

This clonotype occurred a few times. The chain uses TRBV11-3 and TRBJ2-7; 7 nucleotides line up with TRBD1. The CDR3 has 17 amino acids. Germline lookup yields CDR1 SGHNT and CDR2 YENEEA. The V and J ends lost 6 bases and 4 bases, in that order; junction bases with no gene match: 18. This CDR3 reads CASRGTVHTRNLYEQYF. Written as DNA, the CDR3 is TGTGCCAGCAGAGGGACAGTCCACACCCGGAATTTATACGAGCAGTACTTC.

This clonotype was seen more than once but under ten times. V usage is TRBV20-1 and J usage is TRBJ1-2; 7 nucleotides agree with TRBD1. The germline V gene encodes CDR1 DFQATT and CDR2 SNEGSKA (reference sequence). The CDR3 is made up of 14 amino acids. V was pared by 4 bases and J by 8 bases, with 13 bases of the junction left unmatched. The CDR3 spells CSATGTALPGGYTF. Here the CDR3 DNA reads TGCAGTGCTACGGGGACAGCCCTCCCGGGGGGCTACACCTTC.

The chain joins TRBV6-1 to TRBJ1-2; D is ambiguous. Germline-derived CDR1 and CDR2 are MNHNS and SASEGT. With 1 base removed from V and 4 bases from J, the gap between germline ends came to 13 bases. The CDR3 runs to 15 residues. The CDR3: CASSEVAAFSYGYTF. CDR3 sequence (DNA): TGTGCCAGCAGTGAAGTGGCAGCCTTTAGCTATGGCTACACCTTC.

This clonotype has just a few counts. The CDR3 loop reads CASARTGVGTNTEAFF. The CDR3 DNA follows: TGTGCCAGCGCCCGGACAGGGGTTGGGACGAACACTGAAGCTTTCTTT. The chain combines TRBV19 with TRBJ1-1; 9 bases match TRBD1. CDR1 is LNHDA and CDR2 is SQIVND in the germline V gene (reference sequence). The CDR3 is 16 residues long. The V and J ends lost 9 bases and 1 base, in that order; junction bases with no gene match: 12.

The chain recombines TRBV5-8 with TRBJ2-3; D is unresolved. CDR3 length equals 14 residues. Germline V gives CDR1 SGHTS, CDR2 YDEGEE. Trimming shortened V by 4 bases and J by 9 bases, and 18 bases separated the two germline ends. The CDR3 DNA sequence: TGTGCCAGCAGCCCAAGGACGACCCCCAGGACGCAGTATTTT. Translated, it gives CASSPRTTPRTQYF.

The genes are TRBV14 and TRBJ1-2, with D perhaps matching TRBD1 (5 bases). V was cut by 3 bases and J by 6 bases, with 11 bases left in between. The CDR3 totals 13 residues. Germline V gene sequence: CDR1 SGHDN, CDR2 FVKESK. DNA for the CDR3: TGTGCCAGCAGCCAGCCCATGGGGCATGGCTACACCTTC. Residues: CASSQPMGHGYTF.

This sequence joins TRBV19 and TRBJ2-5, with D unclear. CDR1 and CDR2 (germline): LNHDA, SQIVND (reference sequence). Trimming removed 5 bases at V and 7 bases at J, with 17 bases between. The length of the CDR3 is 14 residues. In DNA form, the CDR3 reads TGTGCCAGTAGTCCATGGGCCATGACGGGGACCCAGTACTTC. This encodes CASSPWAMTGTQYF.

The chain employs TRBV7-2 and TRBJ2-3; TRBD1 might be the D (5 bases). V lost 1 base and J lost 5, with 10 bases in between. This CDR3 has 14 amino acids. CDR1 is SGHTA, CDR2 FQGNSA, per germline. CDR3 region: CASSLDQGIDTQYF. CDR3 coding DNA: TGTGCCAGCAGCTTAGACCAGGGAATAGATACGCAGTATTTT.

This clonotype was seen more than once but under ten times. The chain is built from TRBV20-1 and TRBJ2-7; 12 bases agree with TRBD1. V dropped 3 bases and J dropped 5; count of bases not matched to a gene: 8. This CDR3 is 15 amino acids long. In germline, CDR1 is DFQATT, CDR2 SNEGSKA (reference sequence). CDR3 sequence reads: CSASLLGQGANEQYF. CDR3 coding DNA: TGCAGTGCTAGCCTGCTGGGACAGGGGGCCAACGAGCAGTACTTC.

The genes are TRBV6-1 and TRBJ1-5; D is unresolved. Germline assignment: CDR1 MNHNS and CDR2 SASEGT. Trimming left V 3 bases short and J 6 bases short, with 9 bases between. There are 13 residues in the CDR3. The CDR3 protein is CASSDQDGQPQHF. The CDR3 DNA is TGTGCCAGCAGTGATCAGGACGGTCAGCCCCAGCATTTT.

The chain joins TRBV7-2 to TRBJ1-6; possibly TRBD1 for D (6 bases). This CDR3 is 16 amino acids long. Germline V gene lookup returns CDR1 SGHTA and CDR2 FQGNSA. V was trimmed by 6 bases and J by 0 bases, leaving 12 bases between them. The CDR3: CASRFDRSSYNSPLHF. The CDR3 nucleotides are TGTGCCAGCAGGTTCGACAGGAGCTCCTATAATTCACCCCTCCACTTT.

The genes are TRBV27 and TRBJ1-5, with a tentative D call TRBD1 (6 bases). Germline V CDR1 and CDR2: MNHEY, SMNVEV (reference sequence). Trimming shortened V by 6 bases and J by 8 bases, and 17 bases separated the two germline ends. The CDR3 is 14 residues long. CDR3 amino acids: CASRPDRSREPQHF. DNA of the CDR3: TGTGCCAGCAGACCCGACAGGTCCAGAGAGCCCCAGCATTTT.

V gene TRBV6-4 combines with J gene TRBJ2-3; D may be TRBD1 (5 bases). The CDR3 runs to 14 residues. Trimming took 7 bases from V and 0 from J, leaving 11 bases between them. Germline V gene data show CDR1 as MRHNA and CDR2 as SNTAGT. The CDR3 region is CASKRGPSTDTQYF. DNA for the CDR3: TGTGCCAGCAAAAGGGGCCCCAGCACAGATACGCAGTATTTT.